These T cell receptor beta chains were read from a single sample in a study of spatial heterogeneity in lung cancer. MiXCR was run by TCRdb on the 5' RACE reads, yielding one entry per CDR3 protein. Of fewer than 150,000 distinct CDR3 sequences in the sample, 10% to 12% were seen once. The specimen comprised PBMCs, sampled at follow-up. The receptor set was obtained from a female donor with early-stage non-small cell lung cancer. Both conserved end residues are part of each CDR3. D genes are given only for firm matches. A clone size is listed for some rows: how often the clone was seen (once, few, many), or a class if it is expanded.

j_gene,abundance,v_gene,d_gene,CDR3nt,CDR3aa
TRBJ1-1,NA,TRBV4-2,TRBD1,TGTGCCAGCAGCCCCGGGAGAGCAGGGGGCGCCGCCTCTTTCTTT,CASSPGRAGGAASFF
TRBJ2-3,few,TRBV6-5,NA,TGTGCCAGCAGTCCTGGGGCTCAAATTGGTACGCAGTATTTT,CASSPGAQIGTQYF
TRBJ2-3,NA,TRBV5-1,TRBD2,TGCGCCAGCAGCGGGGTACTAGCGACCACAGATACGCAGTATTTT,CASSGVLATTDTQYF
TRBJ2-3,NA,TRBV28,NA,TGTGCCAGCAGTGACCCCATTGGGGGGAGTGGTACAGATACGCAGTATTTT,CASSDPIGGSGTDTQYF
TRBJ1-1,few,TRBV12-3/TRBV12-4,NA,TGTGCCAGCAGTTTAGAGACAGGGAACACTGAAGCTTTCTTT,CASSLETGNTEAFF
TRBJ2-5,many,TRBV12-3/TRBV12-4,NA,TGTGCCAGCAGTTTTAGCCAAGAGACCCAGTACTTC,CASSFSQETQYF
TRBJ1-2,NA,TRBV18,NA,TGTGCCAGCTCACCTAACAGCGCTAACTATGGCTACACCTTC,CASSPNSANYGYTF
TRBJ1-1,NA,TRBV19,NA,TGTGCCAGTAGTTACCTGGTCAGGACCCCGGGGTACACTGAAGCTTTCTTT,CASSYLVRTPGYTEAFF
TRBJ2-5,many,TRBV5-6,NA,TGTGCCAGCAGCTCATTACTAGGTTTGGAGACCCAGTACTTC,CASSSLLGLETQYF
TRBJ2-3,few,TRBV7-2,TRBD2,TGTGCCAGCAGCTTAGGTGTAGCGGGAGGGCCGGGGAATACGCAGTATTTT,CASSLGVAGGPGNTQYF
TRBJ1-2,many,TRBV29-1,NA,TGCAGCGGGTATTACAACTATGGCTACACCTTC,CSGYYNYGYTF
TRBJ2-2,NA,TRBV18,NA,TGTGCCAGCTCGACCGGGGAGTTGAACACCGGGGAGCTGTTTTTT,CASSTGELNTGELFF
TRBJ2-1,many,TRBV10-2,NA,TGCGCCAGCAGTTCGACAGCTTCCTACAATGAGCAGTTCTTC,CASSSTASYNEQFF
TRBJ2-7,few,TRBV7-9,NA,TGTGCCAGCAGCTTTCCAGGGCGAACCAACGAGCAGTACTTC,CASSFPGRTNEQYF
TRBJ2-7,NA,TRBV7-2,NA,TGTGCCAGCAGCACTACGGACAGCTACGAGCAGTACTTC,CASSTTDSYEQYF
TRBJ2-7,few,TRBV5-1,TRBD2,TGCGCCAGCAGCTTGGTAGCGGGAGTCAACGAGCAGTACTTC,CASSLVAGVNEQYF
TRBJ1-1,NA,TRBV9,NA,TGTGCCAGCAGCCCAGACCCTTCAAACACTGAAGCTTTCTTT,CASSPDPSNTEAFF
TRBJ1-2,few,TRBV7-9,NA,TGTGCCAGCAGCCGTTGGGCCCAGGGGCCGAGAGATCACTATGGCTACACCTTC,CASSRWAQGPRDHYGYTF
TRBJ2-3,once,TRBV29-1,NA,TGCAGCGTTCTTCCAGGTGATACGCAGTATTTT,CSVLPGDTQYF
TRBJ2-1,many,TRBV27,NA,TGTGCCAGCAGTTGGGTAGGATTATACAATGAGCAGTTCTTC,CASSWVGLYNEQFF
TRBJ1-1,many,TRBV12-3/TRBV12-4,TRBD1,TGTGCCAGCAGGGACAGGATGAACACTGAAGCTTTCTTT,CASRDRMNTEAFF
TRBJ1-5,few,TRBV5-6,NA,TGTGCCAGCAGCTTGGGAGCCGACAGTAGCAATCAGCCCCAGCATTTT,CASSLGADSSNQPQHF
TRBJ2-5,few,TRBV27,TRBD1,TGTGCCAGCAGCGTAAACAGGGGCGGAGAGACCCAGTACTTC,CASSVNRGGETQYF
TRBJ2-3,many,TRBV20-1,TRBD2,TGCAGTGCTAGAATGGCGGGAGCCGGCACAGATACGCAGTATTTT,CSARMAGAGTDTQYF
TRBJ2-1,once,TRBV7-2,NA,TGTGCCAGCAGCTTAAGGGCAGCCTACAATGAGCAGTTCTTC,CASSLRAAYNEQFF
TRBJ2-2,few,TRBV6-2/TRBV6-3,TRBD2,TGTGCCAGCTATGCGGGGGAAGCGAACACCGGGGAGCTGTTTTTT,CASYAGEANTGELFF
TRBJ2-1,few,TRBV4-3,NA,TGCGCCAGCAGCCGTTCTTTACAGGGTTACAATGAGCAGTTCTTC,CASSRSLQGYNEQFF
TRBJ2-1,many,TRBV6-5,TRBD1,TGTGCCAGCAGTTGGAACAGGGGGCTATCCTACAATGAGCAGTTCTTC,CASSWNRGLSYNEQFF
TRBJ2-7,few,TRBV7-9,TRBD1,TGTGCCAGCAGCCCGCAGACAGGGCGGTCCTACGAGCAGTACTTC,CASSPQTGRSYEQYF
TRBJ2-3,NA,TRBV10-1,TRBD2,TGCGCCAGCAGTGACAGACTAGCGGGAGGATCAGATACGCAGTATTTT,CASSDRLAGGSDTQYF
TRBJ1-5,many,TRBV7-2,NA,TGTGCCAGCAGCTTAGGGCAGGGTAACATCCAGCCCCAGCATTTT,CASSLGQGNIQPQHF
TRBJ2-1,few,TRBV7-3,TRBD2,TGTGCCAGCAGTACCGGGACTAGCGGGGTTGAGCAGTTCTTC,CASSTGTSGVEQFF
TRBJ2-7,few,TRBV13,TRBD2,TGTGCCAGCAGCTTAAAGCCGGGAGGAATTTACGAGCAGTACTTC,CASSLKPGGIYEQYF
TRBJ1-2,few,TRBV7-2,NA,TGTGCCAGCAGCTTAATCGGGTTCGATGGCTACACCTTC,CASSLIGFDGYTF
TRBJ1-2,few,TRBV20-1,NA,TGCAGTGCTAGAGATCCAGGGAACTATGGCTACACCTTC,CSARDPGNYGYTF
TRBJ1-1,few,TRBV3-1,NA,TGTGCCAGCAGCCAAGATCTACGGAACACTGAAGCTTTCTTT,CASSQDLRNTEAFF
TRBJ1-1,few,TRBV6-5,NA,TGTGCCAGCAGTGGGGCAGGGCGGCTGGGCACTGAAGCTTTCTTT,CASSGAGRLGTEAFF
TRBJ2-1,few,TRBV6-1,TRBD2,TGTGCCAGCAGTTTTCGAGCGGGAGGTTTTGAGCAGTTCTTC,CASSFRAGGFEQFF
TRBJ2-2,NA,TRBV30,NA,TGTGCCTGGAGGTCCGGGGCCGGGGAGCTGTTTTTT,CAWRSGAGELFF
TRBJ1-1,many,TRBV7-8,NA,TGTGCCAGCAGCTTATACGGGAATATGAACACTGAAGCTTTCTTT,CASSLYGNMNTEAFF
TRBJ2-2,many,TRBV10-3,NA,TGTGCCATCCAAGAGGGAGCGAACACCGGGGAGCTGTTTTTT,CAIQEGANTGELFF
TRBJ2-3,few,TRBV29-1,NA,TGCAGCGTCGGACAAGATACGCAGTATTTT,CSVGQDTQYF
TRBJ1-5,many,TRBV9,NA,TGTGCCAGCAGCGTAGCGGCGACGGGGTATAGCAATCAGCCCCAGCATTTT,CASSVAATGYSNQPQHF
TRBJ1-1,few,TRBV6-6,NA,TGTGCCAGCAGTTCCGGCCCCGGCGGAGCTTTCTTT,CASSSGPGGAFF
TRBJ2-5,NA,TRBV19,TRBD1,TGTGCCAGTAGTGCCTCCGGGACAGGGCAAGAGACCCAGTACTTC,CASSASGTGQETQYF
TRBJ2-2,NA,TRBV12-3/TRBV12-4,TRBD1,TGTGCCAGCAGCTACCAGACAGGGGGCGCGACCGGGGAGCTGTTTTTT,CASSYQTGGATGELFF
TRBJ2-3,many,TRBV29-1,NA,TGCAGCGTTGAAGAGGGATTCACAGATACGCAGTATTTT,CSVEEGFTDTQYF
TRBJ1-5,few,TRBV6-1,TRBD1,TGTGCCAGCATCAGGACAGGTAATCAGCCCCAGCATTTT,CASIRTGNQPQHF
TRBJ2-5,NA,TRBV19,NA,TGTGCCAGTAGTATTGCAGATCGACAGACCCAGTACTTC,CASSIADRQTQYF